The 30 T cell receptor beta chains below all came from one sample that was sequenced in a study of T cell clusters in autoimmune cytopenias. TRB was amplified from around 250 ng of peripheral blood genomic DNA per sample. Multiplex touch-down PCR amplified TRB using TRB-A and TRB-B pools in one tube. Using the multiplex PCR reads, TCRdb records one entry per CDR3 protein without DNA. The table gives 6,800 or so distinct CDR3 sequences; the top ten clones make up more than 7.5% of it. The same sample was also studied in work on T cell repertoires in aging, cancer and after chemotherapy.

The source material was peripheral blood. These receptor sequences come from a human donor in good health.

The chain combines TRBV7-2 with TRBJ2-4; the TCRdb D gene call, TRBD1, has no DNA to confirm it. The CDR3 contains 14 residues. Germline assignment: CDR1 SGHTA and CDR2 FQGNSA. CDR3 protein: CASSSPLAKNIQYF.

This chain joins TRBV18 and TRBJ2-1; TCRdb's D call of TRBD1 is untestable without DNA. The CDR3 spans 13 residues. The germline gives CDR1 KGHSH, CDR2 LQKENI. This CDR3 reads CASSPPRGPEQFF.

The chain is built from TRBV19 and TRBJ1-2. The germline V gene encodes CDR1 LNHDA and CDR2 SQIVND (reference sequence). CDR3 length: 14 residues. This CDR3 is CASTAGFGSYGYTF.

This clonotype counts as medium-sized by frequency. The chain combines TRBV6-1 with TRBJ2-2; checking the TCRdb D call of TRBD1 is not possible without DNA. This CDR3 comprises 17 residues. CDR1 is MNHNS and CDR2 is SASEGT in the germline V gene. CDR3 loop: CASSELGQGRNTGELFF.

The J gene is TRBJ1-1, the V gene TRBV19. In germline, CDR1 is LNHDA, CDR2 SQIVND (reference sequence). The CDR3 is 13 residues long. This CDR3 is CASSIGVVSEAFF.

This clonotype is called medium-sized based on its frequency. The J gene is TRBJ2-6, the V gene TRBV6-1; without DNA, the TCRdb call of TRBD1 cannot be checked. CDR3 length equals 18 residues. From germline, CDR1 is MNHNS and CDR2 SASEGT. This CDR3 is CALSKDRYAHSGANVLTF.

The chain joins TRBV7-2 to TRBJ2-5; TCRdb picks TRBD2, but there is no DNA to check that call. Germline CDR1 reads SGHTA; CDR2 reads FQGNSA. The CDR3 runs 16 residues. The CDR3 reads CASSLLSAGLKETQYF.

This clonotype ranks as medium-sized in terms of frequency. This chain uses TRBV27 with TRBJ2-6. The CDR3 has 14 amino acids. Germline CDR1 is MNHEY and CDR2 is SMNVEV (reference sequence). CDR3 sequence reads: CASSLSSGANVLTF.

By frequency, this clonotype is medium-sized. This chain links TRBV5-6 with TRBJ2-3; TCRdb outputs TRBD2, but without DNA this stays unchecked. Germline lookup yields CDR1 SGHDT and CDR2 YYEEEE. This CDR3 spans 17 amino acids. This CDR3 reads CASSLVPSSGGRYTQYF.

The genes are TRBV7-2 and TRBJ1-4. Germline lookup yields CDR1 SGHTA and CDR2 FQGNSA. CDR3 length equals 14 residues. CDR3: CASSLVPTNEKLFF.

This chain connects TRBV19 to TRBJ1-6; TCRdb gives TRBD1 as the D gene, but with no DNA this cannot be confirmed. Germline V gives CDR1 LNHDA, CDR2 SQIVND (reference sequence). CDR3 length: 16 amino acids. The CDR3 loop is CASMEWGISYNSPLHF.

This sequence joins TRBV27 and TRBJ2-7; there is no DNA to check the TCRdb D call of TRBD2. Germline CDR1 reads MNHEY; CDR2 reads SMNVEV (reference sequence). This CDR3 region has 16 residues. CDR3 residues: CASSPPRSSHNYEQYF.

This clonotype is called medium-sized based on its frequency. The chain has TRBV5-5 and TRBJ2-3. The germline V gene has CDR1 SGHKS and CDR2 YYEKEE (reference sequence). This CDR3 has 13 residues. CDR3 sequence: CASSPNYADTQYF.

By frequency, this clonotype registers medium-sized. CDR3 sequence: CASSPPFTGELFF. This chain joins TRBV7-9 and TRBJ2-2. The CDR3 covers 13 residues. Germline lookup yields CDR1 SEHNR and CDR2 FQNEAQ (reference sequence).

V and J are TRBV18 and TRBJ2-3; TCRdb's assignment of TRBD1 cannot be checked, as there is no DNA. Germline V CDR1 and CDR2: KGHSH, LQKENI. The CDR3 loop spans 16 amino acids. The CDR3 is CASSPYSKQATDTQYF. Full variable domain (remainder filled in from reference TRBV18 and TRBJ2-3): NAGVMQNPRHLVRRRGQEARLRCSPMKGHSHVYWYRQLPEEGLKFMVYLQKENIIDESGMPKERFSAEFPKEGPSILRIQQVVRGDSAAYFCASSPYSKQATDTQYFGPGTRLTVL.

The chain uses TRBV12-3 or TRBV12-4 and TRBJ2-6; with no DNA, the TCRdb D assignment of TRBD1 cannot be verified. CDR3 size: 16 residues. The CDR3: CASIKGWTSGANVLTF.

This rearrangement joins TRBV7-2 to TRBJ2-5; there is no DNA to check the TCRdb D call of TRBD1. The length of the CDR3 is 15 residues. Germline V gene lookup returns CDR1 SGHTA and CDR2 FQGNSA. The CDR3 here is CASSQSSQGRETQYF.

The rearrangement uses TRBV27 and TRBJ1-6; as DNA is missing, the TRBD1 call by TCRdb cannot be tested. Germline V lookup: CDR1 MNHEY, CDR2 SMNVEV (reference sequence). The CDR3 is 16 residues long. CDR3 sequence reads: CASSLDKGSYNSPLHF.

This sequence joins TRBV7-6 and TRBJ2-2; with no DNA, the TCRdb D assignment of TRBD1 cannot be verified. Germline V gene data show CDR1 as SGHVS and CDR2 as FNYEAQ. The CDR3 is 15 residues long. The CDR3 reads CASSTGTGFTGELFF.

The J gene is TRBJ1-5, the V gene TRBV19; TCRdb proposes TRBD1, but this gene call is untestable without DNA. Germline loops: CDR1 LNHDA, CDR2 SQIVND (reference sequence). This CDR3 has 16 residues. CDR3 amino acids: CASSIGPGQAVGPQHF. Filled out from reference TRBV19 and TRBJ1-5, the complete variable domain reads DGGITQSPKYLFRKEGQNVTLSCEQNLNHDAMYWYRQDPGQGLRLIYYSQIVNDFQKGDIAEGYSVSREKKESFPLTVTSAQKNPTAFYLCASSIGPGQAVGPQHFGDGTRLSIL.

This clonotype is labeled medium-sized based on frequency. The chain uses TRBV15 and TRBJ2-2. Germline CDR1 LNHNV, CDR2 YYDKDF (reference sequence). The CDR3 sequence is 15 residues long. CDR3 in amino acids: CATSRDGPNTGELFF.

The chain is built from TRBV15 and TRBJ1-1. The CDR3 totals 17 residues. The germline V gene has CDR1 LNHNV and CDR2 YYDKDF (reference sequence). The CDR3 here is CATSRDTLLGAGTEAFF.

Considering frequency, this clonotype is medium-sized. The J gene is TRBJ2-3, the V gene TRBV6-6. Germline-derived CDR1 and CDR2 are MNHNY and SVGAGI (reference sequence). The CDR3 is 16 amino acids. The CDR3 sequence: CASSDSGQASTDTQYF.

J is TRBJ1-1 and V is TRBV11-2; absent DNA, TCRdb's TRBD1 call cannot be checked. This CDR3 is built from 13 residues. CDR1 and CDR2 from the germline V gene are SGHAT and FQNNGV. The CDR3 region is CASSYRGNTEAFF.

CDR3 loop: CASNRDIPTHSYEQYF. V usage is TRBV11-2 and J usage is TRBJ2-7; TCRdb selects TRBD1, and the lack of DNA leaves this call unchecked. The CDR3 contains 16 residues. Looked up from germline, CDR1 is SGHAT and CDR2 is FQNNGV. The full variable domain, in which reference TRBV11-2 and TRBJ2-7 provide the parts outside the CDR3, is EAGVAQSPRYKIIEKRQSVAFWCNPISGHATLYWYQQILGQGPKLLIQFQNNGVVDDSQLPKDRFSAERLKGVDSTLKIQPAKLEDSAVYLCASNRDIPTHSYEQYFGPGTRLTVT.

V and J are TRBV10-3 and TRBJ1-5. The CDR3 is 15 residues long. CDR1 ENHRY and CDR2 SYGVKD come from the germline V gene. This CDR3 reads CAISERQSSIQPQHF.

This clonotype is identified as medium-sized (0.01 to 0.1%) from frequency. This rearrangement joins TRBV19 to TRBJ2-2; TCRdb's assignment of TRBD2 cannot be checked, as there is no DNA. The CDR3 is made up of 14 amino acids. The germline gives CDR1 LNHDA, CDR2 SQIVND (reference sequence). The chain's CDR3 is CASTPDYPTGELFF.

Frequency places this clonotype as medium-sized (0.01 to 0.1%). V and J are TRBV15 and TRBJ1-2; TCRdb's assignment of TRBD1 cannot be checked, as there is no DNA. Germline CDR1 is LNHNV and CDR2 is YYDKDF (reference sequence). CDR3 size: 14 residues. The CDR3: CATSKRGTGYGYTF.

CDR3 in amino acids: CASSNQGWDYTF. V is TRBV12-3 or TRBV12-4 and J is TRBJ1-2; the TCRdb call, TRBD1, lacks DNA for checking. The CDR3 is 12 amino acids.

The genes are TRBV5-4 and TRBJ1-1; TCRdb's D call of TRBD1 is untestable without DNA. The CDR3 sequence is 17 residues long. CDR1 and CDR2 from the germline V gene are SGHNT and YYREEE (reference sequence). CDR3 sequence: CASSLDGSQVLRTEAFF.